This TCR beta chain stems from a study of OX40 agonist ivuxolimab in advanced cancers. Study-level background: Ivuxolimab was a fully human IgG2 agonistic monoclonal antibody targeting the costimulatory receptor OX40 (CD134). Intravenous ivuxolimab was administered to patients every 2 weeks at six dose levels: 0.01, 0.1, 0.3, 1.5, 3 and 10 mg/kg. In the dose-escalation cohort, approximately 82% of patients were male, and the mean age was about 55 years, with a range of roughly 20 to 85. Of the approximately 54 dose-escalation patients, hepatocellular carcinoma was present in approximately 20, melanoma in roughly 15, renal cell carcinoma in 9 and head and neck cancer in 9. The paper describes the monotherapy dose-escalation part (N of about 57 patients) of the phase I trial of ivuxolimab. Partial responses occurred in three dose-escalation patients: two with cutaneous melanoma and one with hepatocellular carcinoma. The point of sequencing TCRbeta in the periphery was to test whether ivuxolimab changed TCR sequence diversity and drove clonal T-cell expansion. Prior anti-PD-1, anti-PD-L1 or anti-CTLA-4 therapy was permitted, and 40% of dose-escalation patients had received checkpoint inhibitors.

Genomic DNA was extracted from sorted cells for sequencing of the TCRbeta CDR3 region. The immunoSEQ Assay was used to sequence the TCRbeta CDR3 regions. This is the immuneACCESS table as TCRdb keeps it, with only in-frame sequences that have V and J called. A part of the clones is gone; compared with another copy, unresolved V genes explain less than half, and the rest is unexplained. This sample is represented by about 84,000 clones; approximately 92% of them were singletons. Of the sample, less than 0.2% is held by the ten largest clones. Results the study describes overall, beyond this receptor: In the 0.1-3.0 mg/kg groups, partial responders were among the patients with the lowest normalized peripheral clonal expansion, particularly in CD8+ T cells. The antigen specificity of the clonally expanded peripheral T cells was not determined. Low levels of normalized T-cell clonal expansion were also seen in some nonresponding patients. Clonal expansion of both CD4+ and CD8+ blood T cells was observed from baseline to week 6 at doses 0.1 to 3.0 mg/kg. After ivuxolimab, expanded clones were on average more numerous among CD8+ T cells than among CD4+ T cells.

This clone was seen a handful of times. The specificity of this receptor is unknown. The junction shows a germline mismatch at one end, possibly a read error. CDR1 and CDR2 are read off the germline V gene as MNHNS and SASEGT. Spanning cysteine to phenylalanine, the CDR3 consists of 14 amino acids. Of the read, only the CDR3 DNA is kept; its 42 bases are in frame from base 1. Patients with a history of autoimmune disease or receiving systemic immunosuppression were excluded from the trial. Peripheral blood for TCR sequencing was collected from all dose cohorts at baseline, on cycle 4 day 1, and on cycle 7 day 1. Samples were obtained from an open-label, multicenter, first-in-human phase I dose-escalation trial of ivuxolimab. Adults with locally advanced or metastatic melanoma, renal cell carcinoma, hepatocellular carcinoma or head and neck squamous cell carcinoma were enrolled in the trial. CD4+ and CD8+ T cells were sorted separately from peripheral blood before TCR sequencing.

Specimen: CD4+ or CD8+ T cells sorted from blood, collected in a trial of the OX40 agonist ivuxolimab. The source is an adult with an advanced solid tumor such as melanoma, head and neck, liver or kidney cancer. Recombination joined TRBV6-1 with TRBJ2-3; 9 nucleotides in the junction match TRBD2. This receptor has the CDR3 CASSEGTSIDTQYF. The sequenced DNA is TGTGCCAGCAGTGAGGGGACTAGCATAGATACGCAGTATTTT.